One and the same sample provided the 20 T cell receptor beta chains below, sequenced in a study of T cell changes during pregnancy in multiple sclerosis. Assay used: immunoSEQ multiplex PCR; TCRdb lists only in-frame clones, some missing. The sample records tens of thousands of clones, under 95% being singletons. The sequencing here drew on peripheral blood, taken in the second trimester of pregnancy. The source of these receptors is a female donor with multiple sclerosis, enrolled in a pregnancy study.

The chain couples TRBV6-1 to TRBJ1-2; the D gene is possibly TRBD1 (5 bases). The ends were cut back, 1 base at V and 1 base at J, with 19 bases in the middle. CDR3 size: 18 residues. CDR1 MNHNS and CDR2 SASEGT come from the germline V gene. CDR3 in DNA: TGTGCCAGCAGTGAAGGTTCGACAGTGCCTAAATTTAACTATGGCTACACCTTC. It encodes CASSEGSTVPKFNYGYTF.

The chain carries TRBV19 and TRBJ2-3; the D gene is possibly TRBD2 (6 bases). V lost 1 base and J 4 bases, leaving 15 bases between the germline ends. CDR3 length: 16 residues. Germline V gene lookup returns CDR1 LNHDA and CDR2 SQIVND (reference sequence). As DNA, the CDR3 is TGTGCCAGTAGTATAGGAGGGAGGTCGGGGCCAGATACGCAGTATTTT. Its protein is CASSIGGRSGPDTQYF.

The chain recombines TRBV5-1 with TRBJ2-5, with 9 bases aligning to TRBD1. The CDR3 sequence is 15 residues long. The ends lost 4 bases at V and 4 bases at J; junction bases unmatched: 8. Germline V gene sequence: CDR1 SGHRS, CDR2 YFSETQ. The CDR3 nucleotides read TGCGCCAGCAGCCCTGGGACAGGGACTGGAGAGACCCAGTACTTC. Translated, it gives CASSPGTGTGETQYF.

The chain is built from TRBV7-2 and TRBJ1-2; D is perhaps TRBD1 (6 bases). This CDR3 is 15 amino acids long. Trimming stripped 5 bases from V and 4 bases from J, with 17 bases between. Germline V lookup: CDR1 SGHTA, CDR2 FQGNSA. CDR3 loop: CASSTEARGVYGYTF. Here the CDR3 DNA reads TGTGCCAGCAGCACAGAGGCCAGGGGAGTCTATGGCTACACCTTC.

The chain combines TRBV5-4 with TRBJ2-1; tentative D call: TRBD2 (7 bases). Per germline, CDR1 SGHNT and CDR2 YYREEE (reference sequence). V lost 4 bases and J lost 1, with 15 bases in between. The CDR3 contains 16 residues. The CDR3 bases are TGTGCCAGCAGCCCTGGGGGGGCCGGGTCCTACAATGAGCAGTTCTTC. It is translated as CASSPGGAGSYNEQFF.

Here the CDR3 DNA reads TGTGCCAGCAGTGAAGACTCGGCGCGGGGGGACAATGAGCAGTTCTTC. Protein sequence: CASSEDSARGDNEQFF. This sequence joins TRBV2 and TRBJ2-1, with 8 bases that match TRBD2. Trimming at V came to 1 base and at J to 5 bases, leaving 7 bases not matched to a gene. The germline CDR1 and CDR2 sequences are SNHLY and FYNNEI. The CDR3 covers 16 residues.

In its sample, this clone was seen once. In DNA, the CDR3 is TGTGCCAGCAGCCCCCGAGGGTCCGGCGAGCAGTACTTC. This encodes CASSPRGSGEQYF. The chain is built from TRBV7-9 and TRBJ2-7, with D maybe TRBD2 (5 bases). Germline CDR1 SEHNR, CDR2 FQNEAQ (reference sequence). The V end lost 5 bases, the J end lost 6 bases, and 14 bases lay between the germline ends. This CDR3 is built from 13 residues.

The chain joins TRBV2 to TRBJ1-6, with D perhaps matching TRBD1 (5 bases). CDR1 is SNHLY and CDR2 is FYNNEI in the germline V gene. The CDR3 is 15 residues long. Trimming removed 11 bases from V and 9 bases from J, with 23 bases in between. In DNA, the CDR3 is TGTGCCGCCATCACTTCGGGGAGGGGCACTTCACCCCTCCACTTT. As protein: CAAITSGRGTSPLHF.

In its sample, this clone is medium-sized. The CDR3 loop reads CASSQAPGGSYEQYF. CDR3 coding DNA: TGCGCCAGCAGCCAAGCCCCAGGGGGCTCCTACGAGCAGTACTTC. The rearrangement uses TRBV4-1 and TRBJ2-7, with 7 bases fitting TRBD1. The CDR3 is made up of 15 amino acids. V lost 1 base and J lost 0; bases outside the gene matches: 3. From germline, CDR1 is MGHRA and CDR2 YSYEKL.

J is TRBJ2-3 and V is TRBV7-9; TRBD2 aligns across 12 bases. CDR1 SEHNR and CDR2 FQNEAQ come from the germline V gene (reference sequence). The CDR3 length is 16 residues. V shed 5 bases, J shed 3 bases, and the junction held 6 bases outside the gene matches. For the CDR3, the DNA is TGTGCCAGCAGCAGCAGACTAGCGGGGGTTACAGATACGCAGTATTTT. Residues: CASSSRLAGVTDTQYF.

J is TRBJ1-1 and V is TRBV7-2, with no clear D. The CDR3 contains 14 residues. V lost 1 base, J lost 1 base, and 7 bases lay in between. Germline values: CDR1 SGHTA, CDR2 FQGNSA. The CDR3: CASSLEAENTEAFF. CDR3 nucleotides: TGTGCCAGCAGCTTAGAGGCGGAGAACACTGAAGCTTTCTTT.

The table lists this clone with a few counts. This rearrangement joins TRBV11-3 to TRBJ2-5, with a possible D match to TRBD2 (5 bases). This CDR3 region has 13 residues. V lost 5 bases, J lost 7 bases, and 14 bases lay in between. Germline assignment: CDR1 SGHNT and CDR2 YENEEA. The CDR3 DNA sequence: TGTGCCAGCAGCGTTAGCGCTCGGGGGACCCAGTACTTC. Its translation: CASSVSARGTQYF.

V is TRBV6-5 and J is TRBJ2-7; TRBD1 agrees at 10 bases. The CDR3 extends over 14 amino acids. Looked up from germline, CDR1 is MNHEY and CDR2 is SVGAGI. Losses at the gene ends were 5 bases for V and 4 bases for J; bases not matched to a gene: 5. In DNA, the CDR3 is TGTGCCAGCAGTCTGGACAGGGGGTTATACGAGCAGTACTTC. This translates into CASSLDRGLYEQYF.

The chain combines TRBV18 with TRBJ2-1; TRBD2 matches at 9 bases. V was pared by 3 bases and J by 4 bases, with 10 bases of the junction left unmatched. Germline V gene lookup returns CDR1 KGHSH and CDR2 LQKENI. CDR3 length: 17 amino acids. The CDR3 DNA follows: TGTGCCAGCTCACCCTTTAAGACTAGCGGCCCTTACAATGAGCAGTTCTTC. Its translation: CASSPFKTSGPYNEQFF. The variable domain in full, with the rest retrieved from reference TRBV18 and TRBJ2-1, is NAGVMQNPRHLVRRRGQEARLRCSPMKGHSHVYWYRQLPEEGLKFMVYLQKENIIDESGMPKERFSAEFPKEGPSILRIQQVVRGDSAAYFCASSPFKTSGPYNEQFFGPGTRLTVL.

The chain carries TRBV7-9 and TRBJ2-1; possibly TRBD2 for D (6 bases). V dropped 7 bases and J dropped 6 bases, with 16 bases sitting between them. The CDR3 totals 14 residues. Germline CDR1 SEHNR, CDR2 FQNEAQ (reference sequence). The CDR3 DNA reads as TGTGCCAGCATCCTCGGGGGAGGCCCCAATGAGCAGTTCTTC. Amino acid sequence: CASILGGGPNEQFF.

CDR3 loop: CSVEDRRQYGYTF. CDR3 nucleotide sequence: TGCAGCGTTGAAGACCGAAGACAGTATGGCTACACCTTC. V gene TRBV29-1 combines with J gene TRBJ1-2; the D gene is possibly TRBD1 (5 bases). Per the germline V gene, CDR1 is SQVTM and CDR2 is ANQGSEA. The CDR3 consists of 13 residues. The V end lost 0 bases, the J end lost 5 bases, and 10 bases lay between the germline ends.

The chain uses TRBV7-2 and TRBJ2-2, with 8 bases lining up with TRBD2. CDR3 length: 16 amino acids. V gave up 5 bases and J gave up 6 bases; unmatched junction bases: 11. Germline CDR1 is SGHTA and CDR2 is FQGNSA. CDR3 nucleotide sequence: TGTGCCAGCAGCCGTTCGGGAGGGGGGGCCCCCGGGGAGCTGTTTTTT. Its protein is CASSRSGGGAPGELFF.

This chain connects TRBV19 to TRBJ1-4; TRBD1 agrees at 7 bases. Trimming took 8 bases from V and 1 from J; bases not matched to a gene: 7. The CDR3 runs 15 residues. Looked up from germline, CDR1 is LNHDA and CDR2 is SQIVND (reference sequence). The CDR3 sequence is CASRDRGLTNEKLFF. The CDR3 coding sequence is TGTGCCAGTCGGGACAGAGGTTTAACTAATGAAAAACTGTTTTTT. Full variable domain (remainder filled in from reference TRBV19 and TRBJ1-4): DGGITQSPKYLFRKEGQNVTLSCEQNLNHDAMYWYRQDPGQGLRLIYYSQIVNDFQKGDIAEGYSVSREKKESFPLTVTSAQKNPTAFYLCASRDRGLTNEKLFFGSGTQLSVL.

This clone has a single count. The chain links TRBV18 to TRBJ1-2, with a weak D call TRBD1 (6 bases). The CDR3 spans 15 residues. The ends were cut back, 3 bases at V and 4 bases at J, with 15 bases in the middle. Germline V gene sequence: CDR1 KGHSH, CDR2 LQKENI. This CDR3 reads CASSPIEGTRYGYTF. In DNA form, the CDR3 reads TGTGCCAGCTCACCGATTGAGGGGACACGCTATGGCTACACCTTC.

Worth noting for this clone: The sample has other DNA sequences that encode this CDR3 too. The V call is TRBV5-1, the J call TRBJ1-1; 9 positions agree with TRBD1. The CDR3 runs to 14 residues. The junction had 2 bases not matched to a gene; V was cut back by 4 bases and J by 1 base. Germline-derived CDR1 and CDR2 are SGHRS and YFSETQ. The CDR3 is CASSPGQGNTEAFF. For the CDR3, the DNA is TGCGCCAGCAGCCCGGGACAGGGGAACACTGAAGCTTTCTTT.